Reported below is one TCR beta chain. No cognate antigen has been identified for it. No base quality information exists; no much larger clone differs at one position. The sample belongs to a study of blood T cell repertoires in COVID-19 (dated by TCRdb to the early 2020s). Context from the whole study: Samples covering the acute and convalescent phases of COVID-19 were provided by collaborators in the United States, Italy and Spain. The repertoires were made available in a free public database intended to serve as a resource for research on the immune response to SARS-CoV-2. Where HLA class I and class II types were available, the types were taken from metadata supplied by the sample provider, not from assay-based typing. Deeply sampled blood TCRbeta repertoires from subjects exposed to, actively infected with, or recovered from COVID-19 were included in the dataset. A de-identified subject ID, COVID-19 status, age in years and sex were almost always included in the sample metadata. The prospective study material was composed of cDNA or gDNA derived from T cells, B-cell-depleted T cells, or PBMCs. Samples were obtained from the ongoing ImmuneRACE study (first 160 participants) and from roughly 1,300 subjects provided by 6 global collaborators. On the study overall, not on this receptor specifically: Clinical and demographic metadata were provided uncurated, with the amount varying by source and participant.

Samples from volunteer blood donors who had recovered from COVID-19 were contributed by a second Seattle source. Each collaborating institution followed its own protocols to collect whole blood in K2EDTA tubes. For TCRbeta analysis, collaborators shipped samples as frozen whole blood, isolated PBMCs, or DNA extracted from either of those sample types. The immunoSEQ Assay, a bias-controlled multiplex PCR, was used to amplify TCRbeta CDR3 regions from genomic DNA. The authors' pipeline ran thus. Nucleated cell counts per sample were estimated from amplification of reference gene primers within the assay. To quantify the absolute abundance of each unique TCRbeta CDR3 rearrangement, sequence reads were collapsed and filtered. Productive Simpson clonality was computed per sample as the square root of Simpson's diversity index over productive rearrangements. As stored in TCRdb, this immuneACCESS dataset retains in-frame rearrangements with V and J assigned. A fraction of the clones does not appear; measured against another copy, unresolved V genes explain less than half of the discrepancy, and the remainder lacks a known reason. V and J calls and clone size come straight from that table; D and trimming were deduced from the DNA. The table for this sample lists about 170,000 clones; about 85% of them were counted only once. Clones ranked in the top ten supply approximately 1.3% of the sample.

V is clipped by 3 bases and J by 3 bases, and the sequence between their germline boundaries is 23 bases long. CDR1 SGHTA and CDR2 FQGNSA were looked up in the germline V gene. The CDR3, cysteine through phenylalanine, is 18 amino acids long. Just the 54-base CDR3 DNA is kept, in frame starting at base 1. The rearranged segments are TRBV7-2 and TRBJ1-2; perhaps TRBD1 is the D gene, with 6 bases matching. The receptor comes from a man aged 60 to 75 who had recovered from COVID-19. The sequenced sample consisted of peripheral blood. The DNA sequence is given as TGTGCCAGCAGCTTTAGGGGTTCGCAGGGGCGTTTTTACTATGGCTACACCTTC. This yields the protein CASSFRGSQGRFYYGYTF. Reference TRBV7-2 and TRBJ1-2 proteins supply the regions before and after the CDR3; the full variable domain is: GAGVSQSPSNKVTEKGKDVELRCDPISGHTALYWYRQSLGQGLEFLIYFQGNSAPDKSGLPSDRFSAERTGGSVSTLTIQRTQQEDSAVYLCASSFRGSQGRFYYGYTFGSGTRLTVV.